This TCR beta chain originates from a study of persistence of HIV-infected CD4 T cells. Across the study: Isolated cells were CMV- and HIV-1 Gag-responding CD4+ T cells.

This clone has a single count. As yet, its antigen is unknown. The libraries were made with immunoSEQ version 4 in survey mode. This table comes from immunoSEQ multiplex PCR, and its TCRdb copy is limited to in-frame clones, with some not included. The data contain tens of thousands of clones, 82% of them singletons. The V gene's germline CDR1 is LNHNV and CDR2 YYDKDF (reference sequence). The CDR3 runs to 13 residues. V lost 0 bases and J lost 3, with 6 bases in between. Cells were stimulated with CMV-infected fibroblast lysates at about 9.4 ug/mL. CD40L/CD69 double-negative CD45RO-high memory CD4+ T cells were collected. PBMCs were depleted of CD8+ T cells before stimulation. Study findings and constraints: Antigen-responding cells were enriched for degenerate expanded CDR3beta sequences.

This chain links TRBV15 with TRBJ2-7; D gene ambiguous. The sequences come from CD4+ T cells sorted from PBMCs after roughly 20-hour stimulation, collected from a patient who received antiretroviral therapy. The receptor's source is an adult man with HIV who was CMV-seropositive. The CDR3 spells CATSRDRGYEQYF. The CDR3 region has the DNA TGTGCCACCAGCAGAGATCGAGGCTACGAGCAGTACTTC.